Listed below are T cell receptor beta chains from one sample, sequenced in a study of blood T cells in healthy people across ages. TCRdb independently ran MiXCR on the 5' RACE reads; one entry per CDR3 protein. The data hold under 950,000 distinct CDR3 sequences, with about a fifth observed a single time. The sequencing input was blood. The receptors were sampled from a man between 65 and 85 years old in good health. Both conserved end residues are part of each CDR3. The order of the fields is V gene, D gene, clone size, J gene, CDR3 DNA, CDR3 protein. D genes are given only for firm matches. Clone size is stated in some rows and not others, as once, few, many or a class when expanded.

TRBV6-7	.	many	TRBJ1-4	TGTGCCAGCAGTTACTCGGGAGACGAAAAACTGTTTTTT	CASSYSGDEKLFF
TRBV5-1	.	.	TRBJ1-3	TGCGCCAGCAGTCCCGACCCCTCTGGAAACACCATATATTTT	CASSPDPSGNTIYF
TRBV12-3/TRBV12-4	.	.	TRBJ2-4	TGTGCCAGCAGGCATGACAGGAAACAGTACTTC	CASRHDRKQYF
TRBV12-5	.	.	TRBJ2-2	TGTGCTAGTGGTTTTTGGACTACCAACACCGGGGAGCTGTTTTTT	CASGFWTTNTGELFF
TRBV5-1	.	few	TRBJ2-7	TGCGCCAGCAGCCGGTTTACCAACTACGAGCAGTACTTC	CASSRFTNYEQYF
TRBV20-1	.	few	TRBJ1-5	TGCAGTGCTAGGGACGGGGGAGATCAGCCCCAGCATTTT	CSARDGGDQPQHF
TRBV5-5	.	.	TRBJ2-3	TGTGCCAGCAGCTTGGCGGGTGACCCGAGCACAGATACGCAGTATTTT	CASSLAGDPSTDTQYF
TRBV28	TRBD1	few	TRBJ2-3	TGTGCCAGCAGAACCCCCGGGACAGGGAGGGATACGCAGTATTTT	CASRTPGTGRDTQYF
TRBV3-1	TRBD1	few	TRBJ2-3	TGTGCCAGCATCGGGACAGGGGGAGATACGCAGTATTTT	CASIGTGGDTQYF
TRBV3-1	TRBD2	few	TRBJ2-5	TGTGCCAGCAGCCACCGACTAGCGGGGACCCCCCCGCAGTACTTC	CASSHRLAGTPPQYF
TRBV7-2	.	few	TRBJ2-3	TGTGCCAGCAGCTCCTGGAGGAATCCCACAGATACGCAGTATTTT	CASSSWRNPTDTQYF
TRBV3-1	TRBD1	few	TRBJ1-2	TGTGCCAGCAGCCAAGCCCTGGGACAGGTCTATGGCTACACCTTC	CASSQALGQVYGYTF
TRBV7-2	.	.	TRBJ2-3	TGTGCCAGCAGCCCTCTACTTCGCACAGATACGCAGTATTTT	CASSPLLRTDTQYF
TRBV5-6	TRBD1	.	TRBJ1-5	TGTGCCAGCAGCCAAGCGACAGGGGTGCAGCCCCAGCATTTT	CASSQATGVQPQHF
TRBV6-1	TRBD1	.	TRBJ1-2	TGTGCCAGCAGTGAAGTATTGTCCCGGGACAGCTATGGCTACACCTTC	CASSEVLSRDSYGYTF
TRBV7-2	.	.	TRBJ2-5	TGTGCCAGCAGCTTAGGAGGGGGAGATGGAGAGACCCAGTACTTC	CASSLGGGDGETQYF
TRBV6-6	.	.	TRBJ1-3	TGTGCCAGCAGTTACTCTGTTTCTGGAAACACCATATATTTT	CASSYSVSGNTIYF
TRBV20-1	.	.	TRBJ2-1	TGCAGTGCTTTCCCGGGGGCGGGGGTTCGCAATAAGCAGTTCTTC	CSAFPGAGVRNKQFF
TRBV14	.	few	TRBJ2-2	TGTGCCAGCAGCCAATTGTCTCCGGGCACCGGGGAGCTGTTTTTT	CASSQLSPGTGELFF
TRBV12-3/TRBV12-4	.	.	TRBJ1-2	TGTGCCAGCAGTCCCGCGGTAGCAGGGACGGTCGGCTACACCTTC	CASSPAVAGTVGYTF
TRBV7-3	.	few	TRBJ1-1	TGTGCCAGCAGCTTAACCGGTACGAGGGGCACTGAAGCTTTCTTT	CASSLTGTRGTEAFF
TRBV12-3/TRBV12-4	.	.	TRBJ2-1	TGTGCCAGCAGTTTGATAGTAATCCAGGGGCCCCCTTACAATGAGCAGTTCTTC	CASSLIVIQGPPYNEQFF
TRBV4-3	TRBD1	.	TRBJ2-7	TGCGCCAGCAGCTTCGGGACAGGGGCGGACGAGCAGTACTTC	CASSFGTGADEQYF
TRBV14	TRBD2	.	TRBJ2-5	TGTGCCAGCAGCAGAACCCTAGCGGGAGGCTCCTTCTTC	CASSRTLAGGSFF
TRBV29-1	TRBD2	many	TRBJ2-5	TGCAGCGTTGTAAGCGGGGCTAAGATAAGCCATGTTCCCCAGTACTTC	CSVVSGAKISHVPQYF
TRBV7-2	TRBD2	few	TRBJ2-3	TGTGCCAGCAGCCGCGGACTAGCGGGAGGGGGGACGCAGTATTTT	CASSRGLAGGGTQYF
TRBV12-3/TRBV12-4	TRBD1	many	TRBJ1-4	TGTGCCAGCAGCAGGACAGGCAGTGAAAAACTGTTTTTT	CASSRTGSEKLFF
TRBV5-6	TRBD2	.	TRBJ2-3	TGTGCCAGCAGCTTGGTCGGGAGGGTTAGCACAGATACGCAGTATTTT	CASSLVGRVSTDTQYF
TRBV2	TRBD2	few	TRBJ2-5	TGTGCCAGCGTGACTAGCGGGGGCCCTAGGCGGGAAGAGACCCAGTACTTC	CASVTSGGPRREETQYF
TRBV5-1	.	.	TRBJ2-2	TGCGCCAGCAGCTTGGCAGGTAACGGGGCGAACACCGGGGAGCTGTTTTTT	CASSLAGNGANTGELFF
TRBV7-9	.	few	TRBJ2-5	TGTGCCAGCAGCTTCCCTGGGGGTTCCCAAGAGACCCAGTACTTC	CASSFPGGSQETQYF
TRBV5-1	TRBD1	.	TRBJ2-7	TGCGCCAGCAGCTCCGGGACAGGGGGTTCCTACGAGCAGTACTTC	CASSSGTGGSYEQYF
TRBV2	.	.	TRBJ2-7	TGTGCCAGCCCAGGTGAGGGCTCCTACGAGCAGTACTTC	CASPGEGSYEQYF
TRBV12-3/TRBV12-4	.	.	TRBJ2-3	TGTGCCAGCAGGGAGACAGTTCTCACAGATACGCAGTATTTT	CASRETVLTDTQYF
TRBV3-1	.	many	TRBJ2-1	TGTGCCAGCGGAGAACCACTGAATGAGCAGTTCTTC	CASGEPLNEQFF
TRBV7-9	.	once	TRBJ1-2	TGTGCCAGTACCCGGGACACTCTCGTCTATGGCTACACCTTC	CASTRDTLVYGYTF
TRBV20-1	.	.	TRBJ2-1	TGCAACTGCTGGGACGGTGAGCAGTTCTTC	CNCWDGEQFF
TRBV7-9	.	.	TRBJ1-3	TGTGCCAGCAGCGAGAATAAACCAGGCTCTGGGAACACCATATATTTT	CASSENKPGSGNTIYF
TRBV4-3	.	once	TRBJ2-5	TGCGCCAGCAGCCAAGAGGCTCGAGCGGAGACCCAGTACTTC	CASSQEARAETQYF
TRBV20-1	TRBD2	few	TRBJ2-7	TGCAGTGCTAGAGATCGGGATAGCGGGGCCTACGAGCAGTACTTC	CSARDRDSGAYEQYF
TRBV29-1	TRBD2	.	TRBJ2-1	TGCAGCGTAACTTCTAGCGGGAGTGTCAATGAGCAGTTCTTC	CSVTSSGSVNEQFF